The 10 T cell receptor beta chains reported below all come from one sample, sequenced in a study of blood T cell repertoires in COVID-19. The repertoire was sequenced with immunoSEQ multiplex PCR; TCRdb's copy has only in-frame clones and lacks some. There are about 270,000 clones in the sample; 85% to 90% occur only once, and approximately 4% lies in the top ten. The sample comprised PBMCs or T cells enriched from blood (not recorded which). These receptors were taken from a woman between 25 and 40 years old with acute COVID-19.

DNA for the CDR3: TGCGCCAGCAGCCAAGTCGGGGAGGGCTCCTACGAGCAGTACTTC. Amino acids: CASSQVGEGSYEQYF. V usage is TRBV4-1 and J usage is TRBJ2-7; the match to TRBD2 covers 7 bases. CDR1 and CDR2 (germline): MGHRA, YSYEKL. V dropped 1 base and J dropped 0; count of bases not matched to a gene: 3. This CDR3 spans 15 amino acids.

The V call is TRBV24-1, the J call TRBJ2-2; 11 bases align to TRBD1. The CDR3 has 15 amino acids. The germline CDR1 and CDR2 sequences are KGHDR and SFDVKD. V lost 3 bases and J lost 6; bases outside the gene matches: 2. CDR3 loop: CATSDTGQGAGELFF. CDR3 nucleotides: TGTGCCACCAGTGATACGGGACAGGGGGCCGGGGAGCTGTTTTTT.

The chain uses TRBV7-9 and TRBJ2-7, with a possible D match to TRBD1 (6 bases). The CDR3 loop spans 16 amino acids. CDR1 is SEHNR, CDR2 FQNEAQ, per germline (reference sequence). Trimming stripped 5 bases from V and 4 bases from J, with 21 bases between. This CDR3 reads CASSPDSSKSIYEQYF. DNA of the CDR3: TGTGCCAGCAGCCCGGACAGTTCCAAATCCATTTACGAGCAGTACTTC.

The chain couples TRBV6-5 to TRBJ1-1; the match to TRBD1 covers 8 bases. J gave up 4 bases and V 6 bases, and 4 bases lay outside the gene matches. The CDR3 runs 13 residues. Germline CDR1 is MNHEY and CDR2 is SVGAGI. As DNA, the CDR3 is TGTGCCAGCAGGAAAACAGGGGGCACTGAAGCTTTCTTT. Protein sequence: CASRKTGGTEAFF.

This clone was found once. This CDR3 is CASSTLTGSVEKLFF. The CDR3 coding sequence is TGTGCCAGCAGTACGCTGACAGGGTCGGTTGAAAAACTGTTTTTT. The chain is built from TRBV27 and TRBJ1-4; 7 nucleotides line up with TRBD1. The CDR3 loop spans 15 amino acids. Germline trimming cut 5 bases from V and 7 bases from J; bases unmatched to any gene: 10. The germline gives CDR1 MNHEY, CDR2 SMNVEV (reference sequence). The full variable domain, rest sourced from reference TRBV27 and TRBJ1-4, is EAQVTQNPRYLITVTGKKLTVTCSQNMNHEYMSWYRQDPGLGLRQIYYSMNVEVTDKGDVPEGYKVSRKEKRNFPLILESPSPNQTSLYFCASSTLTGSVEKLFFGSGTQLSVL.

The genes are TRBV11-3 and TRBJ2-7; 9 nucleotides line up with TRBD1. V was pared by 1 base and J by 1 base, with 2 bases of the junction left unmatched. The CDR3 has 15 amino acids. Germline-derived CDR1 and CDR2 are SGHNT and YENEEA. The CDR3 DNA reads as TGTGCCAGCAGCTTAGTAGACAGGGGGTCCTACGAGCAGTACTTC. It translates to CASSLVDRGSYEQYF.

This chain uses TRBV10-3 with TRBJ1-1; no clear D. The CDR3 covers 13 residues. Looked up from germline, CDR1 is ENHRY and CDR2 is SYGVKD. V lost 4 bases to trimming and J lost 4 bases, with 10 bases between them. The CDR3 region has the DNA TGTGCCATCAGTGGGCACACCTCCACTGAAGCTTTCTTT. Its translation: CAISGHTSTEAFF.

The DNA for the CDR3 is TGTGCCAGCAGTCTGAATGAGGAAAAACTGTTTTTT. Translated: CASSLNEEKLFF. The chain couples TRBV6-5 to TRBJ1-4; no definite D call. This CDR3 is built from 12 residues. The germline V gene has CDR1 MNHEY and CDR2 SVGAGI. The V end lost 5 bases, the J end lost 8 bases, and 9 bases lay between the germline ends.

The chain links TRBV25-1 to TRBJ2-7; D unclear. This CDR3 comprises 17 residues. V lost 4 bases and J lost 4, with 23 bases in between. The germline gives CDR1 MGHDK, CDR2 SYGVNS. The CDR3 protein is CASSAAPGNPRPYEQYF. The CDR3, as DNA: TGTGCCAGCAGTGCGGCCCCAGGAAATCCGAGACCTTACGAGCAGTACTTC.

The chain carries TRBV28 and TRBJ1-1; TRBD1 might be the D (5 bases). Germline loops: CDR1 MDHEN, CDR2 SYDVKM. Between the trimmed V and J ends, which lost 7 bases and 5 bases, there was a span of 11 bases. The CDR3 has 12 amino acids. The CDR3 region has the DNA TGTGCCAGCAATCCTGGGGGGACTGAAGCTTTCTTT. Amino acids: CASNPGGTEAFF. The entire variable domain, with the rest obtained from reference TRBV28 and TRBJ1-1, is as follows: DVKVTQSSRYLVKRTGEKVFLECVQDMDHENMFWYRQDPGLGLRLIYFSYDVKMKEKGDIPEGYSVSREKKERFSLILESASTNQTSMYLCASNPGGTEAFFGQGTRLTVV.